These T cell receptor beta chains were read from a single sample in a study of immune evolution from preneoplasia to lung adenocarcinoma. Sequencing was performed with immunoSEQ multiplex PCR; in TCRdb, only in-frame clones are kept and a portion is missing. The sample consists of 7,000 to 9,500 clones, around three quarters of them appearing once. Source material: FFPE invasive lung adenocarcinoma tissue. These receptors were collected from a middle-aged person with lung adenocarcinoma. Each CDR3 is given with its conserved first and last residue. The order of the fields is clone size, V gene, D gene, J gene, CDR3 DNA, CDR3 protein. The D gene is left open where the match is weak. A row's size may be missing; if present it is once, few, many or a size class.

-	TRBV6-5	-	TRBJ1-1	TGTGCCAGCATTACTCCGACTGAAGCTTTCTTT	CASITPTEAFF
-	TRBV4-3	-	TRBJ2-7	TGCGCCAGCAGCCAAATATTAGGGCCAGTGGGGAACTACGAGCAGTACTTC	CASSQILGPVGNYEQYF
-	TRBV7-9	TRBD2	TRBJ2-7	TGTGCCAGTCGTAAAGGTAGCGGGGGAAATGACCACGAGCAGTACTTC	CASRKGSGGNDHEQYF
-	TRBV18	-	TRBJ2-7	TGTGCCAGTTCCAGGGACATTGACTATACCTGGCAAGACTTC	CASSRDIDYTWQDF
-	TRBV4-2	-	TRBJ2-5	TGTGCCAGCAGCCAAACCCCAGGGGGGTACCAAGAGACCCAGTACTTC	CASSQTPGGYQETQYF
few	TRBV19	-	TRBJ1-2	TGTGCCAGTAGTATCCCCACGGGTATCAGCTATGGCTACACCTTC	CASSIPTGISYGYTF
-	TRBV6-5	-	TRBJ1-6	TGTGCCAGCAGTTCCCAGACAGGTTCTACTTCCCTACTCCACTTT	CASSSQTGSTSLLHF
-	TRBV6-1	-	TRBJ1-4	TGTGCCAGCGGTCCATGGGGAAAACTGTTTTTT	CASGPWGKLFF
-	TRBV5-1	-	TRBJ2-3	TGCGCCAGCAGCTTGGCCTCCACCGGTAGCACAGATACGCAGTATTTT	CASSLASTGSTDTQYF
-	TRBV6-1	TRBD1	TRBJ2-7	TGTGCCAGCATCCTTAGAGACAGGGTAACAGGCGAGCAGTACTTC	CASILRDRVTGEQYF
-	TRBV28	-	TRBJ2-1	TGTGCCAGCAGTGAGACGCCGGGGCCCAATGAGCAGTTCTTC	CASSETPGPNEQFF
-	TRBV11-2	-	TRBJ2-7	TGTGCCAGCAGCTTCAAAAAAAGGGGTCACCTATACGAGCAGTACTTC	CASSFKKRGHLYEQYF
-	TRBV6-4	-	TRBJ2-3	TGTGCCAGCAGTGACCCGTCGTTAGAGATAACAGATACGCAGTATTTT	CASSDPSLEITDTQYF
-	TRBV27	-	TRBJ1-1	TGTGCCAGCAGTCTATCGATAGGGTCGGGGGGTGAAGCTTTCTTT	CASSLSIGSGGEAFF
-	TRBV4-3	-	TRBJ2-7	TGCGCCAGCAGCCTCCAGGGGCGTCCCGAGCAGTACTTC	CASSLQGRPEQYF
large	TRBV5-1	-	TRBJ1-1	TGCGCCAGCAGCCTCCACACTGAAGCTTTCTTT	CASSLHTEAFF
-	TRBV7-6	-	TRBJ2-1	TGTGCCAGCAGCTTAGCGGTGAACGGACATGAGCAGTTCTTC	CASSLAVNGHEQFF
-	TRBV29-1	-	TRBJ2-3	TGCAGCGTTGACTTGAGCACAGATACGCAGTATTTT	CSVDLSTDTQYF
-	TRBV29-1	-	TRBJ1-5	TGCAGCGTTGCGGGGGATAGCAATCAGCCCCAGCATTTT	CSVAGDSNQPQHF
-	TRBV6-1	-	TRBJ2-7	TGTGCCAGCAGTGCAACCTGGGTGGGCGTCTACGAGCAGTACTTC	CASSATWVGVYEQYF
-	TRBV7-3	-	TRBJ2-2	TGTGCCAGCAGCTCCCGACATGGTGGAAACACCGGGGGGCTGTTTTTT	CASSSRHGGNTGGLFF
-	TRBV7-9	TRBD1	TRBJ1-2	TGTGCCAGCAGCCCGCGAGACAGGGTGATTACTGGCTACACCTTC	CASSPRDRVITGYTF
-	TRBV5-6	-	TRBJ1-3	TGTGCCAGCAGCTTGGAGACGGGGGAGCGTGGAAACACCATATATTTT	CASSLETGERGNTIYF
-	TRBV25-1	-	TRBJ1-5	TGTGCCAGCAGCGGGAACGGGTTCAGTCAGCCCCAGCATTTT	CASSGNGFSQPQHF
-	TRBV11-2	-	TRBJ2-2	TGTGCCAGCAGCTTATTGGCAGGGAGAAACACCGGGGAGCTGTTTTTT	CASSLLAGRNTGELFF
-	TRBV19	-	TRBJ2-2	TGTGCCAGTAGTAAGTGGGGAACCGGGGAGCTGTTTTTT	CASSKWGTGELFF
-	TRBV30	-	TRBJ2-7	TGTGCCTGGAGTCGGGGACCTCCTACCCCTCAGCAGTACTTC	CAWSRGPPTPQQYF
-	TRBV6-6	-	TRBJ2-2	TGTGCCAGCAGTTACTCGGGCGGGGAGCTGTTTTTT	CASSYSGGELFF
-	TRBV19	-	TRBJ2-5	TGTGCCAGTAGTACCTCGGCTGGGGGCAGGGAGACCCAGTACTTC	CASSTSAGGRETQYF
-	TRBV28	-	TRBJ1-1	TGTGCCGGGGGGCTATCAGACTTT	CAGGLSDF
-	TRBV4-1	-	TRBJ2-7	TGCGCCAGCAGCCAAGATTCCGCCAGGGGTGAGCAGTACTTC	CASSQDSARGEQYF
-	TRBV7-2	-	TRBJ2-3	TGTGCCAGCAGCTTAGCGTCAGGCTTCACAGATACGCAGTATTTT	CASSLASGFTDTQYF
-	TRBV30	-	TRBJ1-1	TGTGCCTGGAGTGTAGGCACTGAAGCTTTCTTT	CAWSVGTEAFF
-	TRBV29-1	-	TRBJ1-5	TGCAGCGTTGCGACAGGCGGTAGAAATCAGCTCCAGCATTTT	CSVATGGRNQLQHF
-	TRBV13	-	TRBJ1-4	TGTGCCAGCAGCTTATCGTCGGGGGCTTTGAGTGAAAAACTGTTTTTT	CASSLSSGALSEKLFF
-	TRBV29-1	-	TRBJ1-2	TGCAGCGCGCGGGACAACCATGGCTACACCTTC	CSARDNHGYTF
-	TRBV19	-	TRBJ1-5	TGTGCCAGTAGGACCTCGTGGGGGGGCAATCAGCCCCAGCATTTT	CASRTSWGGNQPQHF
-	TRBV19	-	TRBJ2-3	TGTGCCAGTAGTATACGGACAGCGAAGGGCACAGATACGCAGTATTTT	CASSIRTAKGTDTQYF
-	TRBV29-1	TRBD2	TRBJ2-5	TGCAGCACCCGGACTAGCGGGAGCAAGGTAGAGACCCAGTACTTC	CSTRTSGSKVETQYF
-	TRBV14	-	TRBJ2-7	TGTGCCAGCAGCCTTCTGGGACCGAGATACGAGCAGTACTTC	CASSLLGPRYEQYF
-	TRBV7-8	TRBD2	TRBJ2-7	TGTGCCAGCAGTCGGGGGGGCTCCTACGAGCAGTACTTC	CASSRGGSYEQYF
-	TRBV29-1	-	TRBJ1-1	TGCAGCGGCGGCGGGGGGCCGCAGGCTTTCTTT	CSGGGGPQAFF
few	TRBV7-9	-	TRBJ1-1	TGTGCCAGCAGCTTAGCCGCGGTTTCTGAAGCTTTCTTT	CASSLAAVSEAFF
-	TRBV18	TRBD2	TRBJ2-3	TGTGCCAGCTCACCAGACGTTTCGCCCGGGGGGACGCAGTATTTT	CASSPDVSPGGTQYF
-	TRBV7-3	-	TRBJ2-1	TGTGCCAGCAGCTTAGACAAAAACAATGAGCAGTTCTTC	CASSLDKNNEQFF